This T cell receptor beta chain was captured in a study of cytotoxic CD8 clonotypes in ibrutinib-treated CLL. Study context: After median around 68 months, approximately 15 stayed in remission, some 12 progressed; responses around 25 partial, 2 complete.

About this clone itself: Its antigen is still unknown.

Data came from immunoSEQ multiplex PCR; TCRdb stores just in-frame clones and leaves some out. The data hold 65,000 to 80,000 clones, with approximately 87% observed a single time. The TCR beta libraries used roughly 2.2 micrograms of genomic DNA that came from cryopreserved PBMCs. Study-wide points: Relative to age-matched healthy donors, clonality at baseline was higher, and it tracked circulating CD8+ T-cell counts.

V gave up 3 bases and J gave up 6 bases, with 9 bases separating them. From germline, CDR1 is MDHEN and CDR2 SYDVKM. This CDR3 is 13 amino acids long. This receptor was identified in a human donor with chronic lymphocytic leukemia. Specimen: PBMCs, collected after 24 months of ibrutinib treatment. J is TRBJ2-1 and V is TRBV28; D ambiguous. CDR3 bases: TGTGCCAGCAGTTTGAGTAGGTTCAATGAGCAGTTCTTC. It translates to CASSLSRFNEQFF.